This T cell receptor (beta chain) emerged from a study of identical twins. Points from the study as a whole: Where beta out-of-frame sequences were concerned, excess twin sharing was weaker. It was cross-sectional statistical analysis, not following the same donors, that the conclusions relied on.

CDR1 and CDR2 (germline): SGHRS, YFSETQ. CDR3 length equals 14 residues. V was pared by 0 bases and J by 5 bases, with 11 bases between. In TCRdb, the 5' RACE reads were re-called with MiXCR into one record per CDR3 protein. The table shows around 1.7 million distinct CDR3 sequences, with about 31% occurring only once. This clonotype turned up a few times. Its antigen is not known. Only healthy Caucasians were included as donors. Specimen: cord blood. This TCR derives from a newborn girl in good health. This chain joins TRBV5-1 and TRBJ2-5; D unclear. The DNA for the CDR3 is TGCGCCAGCAGCTTGGAGGTGGCTCGGGAGACCCAGTACTTC. This codes for CASSLEVARETQYF.